The 13 T cell receptor beta chains below come from one sample, sequenced in a study of cytomegalovirus exposure and HLA in healthy donors. The PCR used 60 Vbeta and 13 Jbeta primers. The data were produced by immunoSEQ multiplex PCR, yet TCRdb's version contains in-frame clones alone and is incomplete. Of 140,000 or so clones listed, 65% to 90% were seen once; the top ten hold over 0.95%. The sample consisted of PBMCs. The receptors shown here come from a female donor in good health and CMV-seronegative.

The genes are TRBV9 and TRBJ1-2, with 7 bases lining up with TRBD1. Germline V CDR1 and CDR2: SGDLS, YYNGEE. The J segment lost 0 bases and the V segment lost 4 bases, leaving 6 bases of the junction unmatched. This CDR3 is built from 15 residues. DNA for the CDR3: TGTGCCAGCAGCTCGAGAACAGGGGCTAACTATGGCTACACCTTC. Translating it yields CASSSRTGANYGYTF.

The J gene is TRBJ2-7, the V gene TRBV28; TRBD2 might be the D (6 bases). The CDR3 runs to 18 residues. V lost 4 bases, J lost 2 bases, and 24 bases lay in between. Per germline, CDR1 MDHEN and CDR2 SYDVKM. As DNA, the CDR3 is TGTGCCAGCAGTTGGGCTCTCGGGGGAGTAACCCATCCCTACGAGCAGTACTTC. It codes for CASSWALGGVTHPYEQYF.

This clone appeared a single time. This chain links TRBV9 with TRBJ1-1; D possibly corresponds to TRBD1 (6 bases). Germline CDR1 reads SGDLS; CDR2 reads YYNGEE. V was pared by 3 bases and J by 3 bases, with 9 bases between. The length of the CDR3 is 13 residues. The CDR3: CASSASGDTEAFF. In nucleotides, the CDR3 is TGTGCCAGCAGCGCGTCAGGGGACACTGAAGCTTTCTTT.

This rearrangement joins TRBV11-2 to TRBJ2-7; D is unresolved. The CDR3 contains 15 residues. V lost 3 bases, J lost 0 bases, and 12 bases lay in between. CDR1 SGHAT and CDR2 FQNNGV come from the germline V gene. Here the CDR3 DNA reads TGTGCCAGCAGCTTGACACAGCACCCCTCCTACGAGCAGTACTTC. Translating gives CASSLTQHPSYEQYF. The full variable domain, its missing parts supplied by reference TRBV11-2 and TRBJ2-7, is EAGVAQSPRYKIIEKRQSVAFWCNPISGHATLYWYQQILGQGPKLLIQFQNNGVVDDSQLPKDRFSAERLKGVDSTLKIQPAKLEDSAVYLCASSLTQHPSYEQYFGPGTRLTVT.

The chain employs TRBV6-5 and TRBJ2-7; a weak D match, TRBD2 (5 bases). The CDR3 consists of 15 residues. V shed 4 bases and J shed 2 bases, with 15 bases lying between them. Germline values: CDR1 MNHEY, CDR2 SVGAGI. The CDR3 spells CASSSPAGFPYEQYF. The CDR3 DNA reads as TGTGCCAGCAGTTCCCCGGCGGGCTTTCCCTACGAGCAGTACTTC.

This clone was observed a single time. J is TRBJ1-2 and V is TRBV5-1, with D perhaps TRBD1 (6 bases). Germline V lookup: CDR1 SGHRS, CDR2 YFSETQ. This CDR3 comprises 15 residues. The germline V and J ends were trimmed by 0 bases and 4 bases, with 13 bases remaining between them. CDR3 sequence (DNA): TGCGCCAGCAGCTTGGTCGGGGGGGGCGGCTATGGCTACACCTTC. Its translation: CASSLVGGGGYGYTF. The full variable domain, in which reference TRBV5-1 and TRBJ1-2 provide the parts outside the CDR3, is KAGVTQTPRYLIKTRGQQVTLSCSPISGHRSVSWYQQTPGQGLQFLFEYFSETQRNKGNFPGRFSGRQFSNSRSEMNVSTLELGDSALYLCASSLVGGGGYGYTFGSGTRLTVV.

J is TRBJ2-7 and V is TRBV5-5; 8 bases are shared with TRBD1. Germline CDR1 SGHKS, CDR2 YYEKEE (reference sequence). Germline trimming cut 1 base from V and 0 bases from J; bases unmatched to any gene: 3. The CDR3 spans 15 residues. CDR3 sequence: CASSLTGGSSYEQYF. CDR3 sequence (DNA): TGTGCCAGCAGCTTGACAGGGGGTTCCTCCTACGAGCAGTACTTC.

The chain joins TRBV5-6 to TRBJ2-7, with D possibly being TRBD2 (6 bases). Germline loops: CDR1 SGHDT, CDR2 YYEEEE. With 0 bases removed from V and 7 bases from J, the gap between germline ends came to 14 bases. The CDR3 has 14 residues. In DNA form, the CDR3 reads TGTGCCAGCAGCTTGGGGCCCCCCGGGGGTGAGCAGTACTTC. This translates into CASSLGPPGGEQYF.

The V call is TRBV6-6, the J call TRBJ1-5; a possible D gene is TRBD1 (5 bases). V lost 7 bases to trimming and J lost 3 bases, with 10 bases between them. CDR1 MNHNY and CDR2 SVGAGI come from the germline V gene (reference sequence). The CDR3 is 13 residues long. CDR3 residues: CASTTTVNQPQHF. In DNA form, the CDR3 reads TGTGCCAGCACCACGACAGTCAATCAGCCCCAGCATTTT.

The rearrangement uses TRBV5-6 and TRBJ2-1; TRBD1 matches 9 bases. Germline V CDR1 and CDR2: SGHDT, YYEEEE. This CDR3 has 19 amino acids. Germline trimming cut 1 base from V and 9 bases from J; bases unmatched to any gene: 20. Here the CDR3 reads CASSLLSSPHRGLVGEQFF. The CDR3 bases are TGTGCCAGCAGCTTGTTGTCCTCCCCCCACAGGGGGCTGGTTGGTGAGCAGTTCTTC.

The table lists this clone with a count of one. The gene calls are TRBV9 and TRBJ2-3, with D possibly matching TRBD2 (7 bases). The CDR3 is 15 amino acids. Trimming cost V 6 bases and J 1 base, with 15 bases left between them. Germline V gene data show CDR1 as SGDLS and CDR2 as YYNGEE. CDR3 bases: TGTGCCAGCACCCTCCGGGGGGCCGGCACAGATACGCAGTATTTT. Amino acids: CASTLRGAGTDTQYF.

The genes are TRBV7-9 and TRBJ1-3; no definite D call. From germline, CDR1 is SEHNR and CDR2 FQNEAQ (reference sequence). Deletions cut 6 bases from V and 2 bases from J, with 8 bases between. CDR3 length equals 13 residues. The CDR3 reads CASSSIPGNTIYF. The CDR3 region has the DNA TGTGCCAGCAGTTCTATTCCTGGAAACACCATATATTTT.

The genes are TRBV10-2 and TRBJ1-1; D is unresolved. CDR3 length: 14 residues. Germline V gene data show CDR1 as WSHSY and CDR2 as SAAADI. Trimming shortened V by 7 bases and J by 1 base, and 13 bases separated the two germline ends. The CDR3 here is CASTDLGGNTEAFF. The CDR3 bases are TGCGCCAGCACCGACCTAGGCGGGAACACTGAAGCTTTCTTT.